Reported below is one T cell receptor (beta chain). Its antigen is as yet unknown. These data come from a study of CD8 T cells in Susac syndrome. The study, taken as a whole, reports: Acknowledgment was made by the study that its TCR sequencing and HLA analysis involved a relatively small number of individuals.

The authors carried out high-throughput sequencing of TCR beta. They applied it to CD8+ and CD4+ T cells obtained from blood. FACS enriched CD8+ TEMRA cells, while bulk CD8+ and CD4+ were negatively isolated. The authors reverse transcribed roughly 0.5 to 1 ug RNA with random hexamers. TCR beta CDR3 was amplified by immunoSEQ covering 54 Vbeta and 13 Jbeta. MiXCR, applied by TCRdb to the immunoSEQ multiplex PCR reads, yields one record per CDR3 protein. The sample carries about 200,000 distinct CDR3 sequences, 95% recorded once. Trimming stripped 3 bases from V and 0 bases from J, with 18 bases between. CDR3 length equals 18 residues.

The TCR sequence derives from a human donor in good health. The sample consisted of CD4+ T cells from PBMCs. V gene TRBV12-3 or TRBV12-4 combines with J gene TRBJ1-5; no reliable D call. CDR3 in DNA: TGTGCCAGCAGTTTCCGACGACTGTCTACCTATAGCAATCAGCCCCAGCATTTT. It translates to CASSFRRLSTYSNQPQHF.